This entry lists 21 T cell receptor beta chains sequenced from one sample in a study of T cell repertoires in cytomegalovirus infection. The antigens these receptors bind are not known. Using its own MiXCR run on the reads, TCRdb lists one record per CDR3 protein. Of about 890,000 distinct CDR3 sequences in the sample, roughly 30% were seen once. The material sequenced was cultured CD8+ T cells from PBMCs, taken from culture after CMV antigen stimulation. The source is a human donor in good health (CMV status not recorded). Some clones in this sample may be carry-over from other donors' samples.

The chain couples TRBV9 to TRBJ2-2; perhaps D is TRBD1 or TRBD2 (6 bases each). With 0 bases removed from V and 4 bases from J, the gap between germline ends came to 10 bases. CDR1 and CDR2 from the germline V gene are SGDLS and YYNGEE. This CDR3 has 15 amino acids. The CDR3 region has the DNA TGTGCCAGCAGCGTAGAAGGAGGGGGCACCGGGGAGCTGTTTTTT. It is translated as CASSVEGGGTGELFF.

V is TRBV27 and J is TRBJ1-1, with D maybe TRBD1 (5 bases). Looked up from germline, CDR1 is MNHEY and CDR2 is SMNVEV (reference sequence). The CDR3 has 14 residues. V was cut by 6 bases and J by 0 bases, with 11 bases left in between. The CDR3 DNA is TGTGCCAGCAGAGAGTGGGGCATGAACACTGAAGCTTTCTTT. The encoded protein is CASREWGMNTEAFF.

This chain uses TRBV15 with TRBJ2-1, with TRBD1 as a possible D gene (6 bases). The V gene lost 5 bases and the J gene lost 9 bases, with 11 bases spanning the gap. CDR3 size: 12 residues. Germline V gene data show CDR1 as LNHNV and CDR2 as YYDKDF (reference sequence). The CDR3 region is CATSGGQFEQFF. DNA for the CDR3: TGTGCCACCAGCGGCGGACAGTTTGAGCAGTTCTTC.

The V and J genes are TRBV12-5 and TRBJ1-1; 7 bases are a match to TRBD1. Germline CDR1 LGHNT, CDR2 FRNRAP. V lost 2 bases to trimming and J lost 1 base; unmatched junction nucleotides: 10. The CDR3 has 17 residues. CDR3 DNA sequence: TGTGCTAGTGGTTTGTCTCCGACAGGGTGGGAGAACACTGAAGCTTTCTTT. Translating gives CASGLSPTGWENTEAFF.

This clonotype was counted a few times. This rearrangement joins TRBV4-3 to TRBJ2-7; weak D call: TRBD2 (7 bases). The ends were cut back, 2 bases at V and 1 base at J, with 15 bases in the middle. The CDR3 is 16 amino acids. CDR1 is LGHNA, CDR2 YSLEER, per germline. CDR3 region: CASSQLRGGVSYEQYV. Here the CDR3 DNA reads TGCGCCAGCAGCCAACTGAGAGGGGGGGTATCCTACGAGCAGTACGTC.

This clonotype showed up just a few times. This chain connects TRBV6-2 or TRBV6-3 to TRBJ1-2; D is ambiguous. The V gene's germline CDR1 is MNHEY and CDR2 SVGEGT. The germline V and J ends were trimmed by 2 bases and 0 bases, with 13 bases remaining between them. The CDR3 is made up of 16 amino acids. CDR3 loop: CASSYESAVANYGYTF. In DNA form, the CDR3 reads TGTGCCAGCAGTTACGAATCGGCGGTTGCTAACTATGGCTACACCTTC.

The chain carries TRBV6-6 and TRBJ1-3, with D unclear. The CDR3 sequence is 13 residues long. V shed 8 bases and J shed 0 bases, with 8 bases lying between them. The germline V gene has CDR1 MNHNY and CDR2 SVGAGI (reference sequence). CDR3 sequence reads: CASFPGSGNTIYF. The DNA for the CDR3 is TGTGCCAGCTTCCCGGGCTCTGGAAACACCATATATTTT.

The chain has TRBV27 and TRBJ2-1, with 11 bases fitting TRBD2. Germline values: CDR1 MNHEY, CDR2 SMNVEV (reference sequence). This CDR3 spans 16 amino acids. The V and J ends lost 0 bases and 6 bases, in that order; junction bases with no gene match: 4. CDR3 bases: TGTGCCAGCAGTTTATCCCTACTAGCGGGGGCCAATGAGCAGTTCTTC. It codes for CASSLSLLAGANEQFF.

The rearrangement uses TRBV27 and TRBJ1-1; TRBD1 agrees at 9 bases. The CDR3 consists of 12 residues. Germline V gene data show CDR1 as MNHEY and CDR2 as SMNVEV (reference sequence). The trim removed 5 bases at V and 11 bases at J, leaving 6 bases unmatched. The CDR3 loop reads CASSTGGRGAFF. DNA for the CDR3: TGTGCCAGCAGTACAGGGGGCCGGGGGGCTTTCTTT.

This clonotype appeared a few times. CDR3 in amino acids: CASSSSGSPHEQFF. In DNA, the CDR3 is TGTGCCAGCAGCTCTTCGGGATCTCCCCATGAGCAGTTCTTC. The chain has TRBV5-4 and TRBJ2-1; TRBD2 is a possible D gene (5 bases). Germline CDR1 and CDR2: SGHNT and YYREEE (reference sequence). The CDR3 is made up of 14 amino acids. V lost 3 bases and J lost 8, with 15 bases in between. The complete variable domain, with remaining parts taken from reference TRBV5-4 and TRBJ2-1, reads ETGVTQSPTHLIKTRGQQVTLRCSSQSGHNTVSWYQQALGQGPQFIFQYYREEENGRGNFPPRFSGLQFPNYSSELNVNALELDDSALYLCASSSSGSPHEQFFGPGTRLTVL.

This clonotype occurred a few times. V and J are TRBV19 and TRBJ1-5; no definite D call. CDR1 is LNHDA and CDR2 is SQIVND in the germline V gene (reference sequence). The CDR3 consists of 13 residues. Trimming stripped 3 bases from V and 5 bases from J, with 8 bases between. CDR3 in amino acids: CASSIGPDQPQHF. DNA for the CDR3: TGTGCCAGTAGTATTGGGCCGGATCAGCCCCAGCATTTT.

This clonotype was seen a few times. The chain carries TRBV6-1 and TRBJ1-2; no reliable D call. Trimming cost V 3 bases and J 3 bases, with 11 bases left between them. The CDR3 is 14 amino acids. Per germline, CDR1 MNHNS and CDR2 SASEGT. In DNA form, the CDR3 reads TGTGCCAGCAGTGAGCGGTTCGCGGACTATGGCTACACCTTC. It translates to CASSERFADYGYTF.

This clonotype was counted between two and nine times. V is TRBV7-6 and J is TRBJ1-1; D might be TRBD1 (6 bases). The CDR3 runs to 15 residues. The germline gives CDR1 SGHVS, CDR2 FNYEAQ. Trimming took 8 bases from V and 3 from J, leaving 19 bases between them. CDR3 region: CASAGRGAPDTEAFF. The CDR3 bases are TGTGCCAGCGCAGGGAGGGGGGCGCCAGACACTGAAGCTTTCTTT.

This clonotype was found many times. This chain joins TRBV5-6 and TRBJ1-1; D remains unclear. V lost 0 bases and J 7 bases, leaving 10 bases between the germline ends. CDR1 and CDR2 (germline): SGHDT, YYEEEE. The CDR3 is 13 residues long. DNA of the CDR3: TGTGCCAGCAGCTTGGGGAGCGTAAGTGAAGCTTTCTTT. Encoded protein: CASSLGSVSEAFF. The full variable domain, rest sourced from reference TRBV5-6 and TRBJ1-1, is DAGVTQSPTHLIKTRGQQVTLRCSPKSGHDTVSWYQQALGQGPQFIFQYYEEEERQRGNFPDRFSGHQFPNYSSELNVNALLLGDSALYLCASSLGSVSEAFFGQGTRLTVV.

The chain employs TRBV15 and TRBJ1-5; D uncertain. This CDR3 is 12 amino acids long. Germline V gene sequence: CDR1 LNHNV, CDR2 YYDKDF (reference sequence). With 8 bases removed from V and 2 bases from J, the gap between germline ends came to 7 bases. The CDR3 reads CATASGNQPQHF. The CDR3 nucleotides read TGTGCCACCGCTTCGGGCAATCAGCCCCAGCATTTT.

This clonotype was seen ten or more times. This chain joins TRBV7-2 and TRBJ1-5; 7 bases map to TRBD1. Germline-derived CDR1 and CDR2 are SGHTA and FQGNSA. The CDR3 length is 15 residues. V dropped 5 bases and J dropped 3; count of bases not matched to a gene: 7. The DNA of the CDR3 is TGTGCCAGCAGCCCCGGGACAGCCTTCAATCAGCCCCAGCATTTT. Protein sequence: CASSPGTAFNQPQHF. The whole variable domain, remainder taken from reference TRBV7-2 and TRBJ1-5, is GAGVSQSPSNKVTEKGKDVELRCDPISGHTALYWYRQSLGQGLEFLIYFQGNSAPDKSGLPSDRFSAERTGGSVSTLTIQRTQQEDSAVYLCASSPGTAFNQPQHFGDGTRLSIL.

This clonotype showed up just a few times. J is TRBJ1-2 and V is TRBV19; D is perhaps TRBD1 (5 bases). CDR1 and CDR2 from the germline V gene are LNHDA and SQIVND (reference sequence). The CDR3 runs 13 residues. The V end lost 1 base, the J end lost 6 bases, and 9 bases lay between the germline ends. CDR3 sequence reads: CASSIGTGNGYTF. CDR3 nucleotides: TGTGCCAGTAGTATAGGAACAGGCAATGGCTACACCTTC.

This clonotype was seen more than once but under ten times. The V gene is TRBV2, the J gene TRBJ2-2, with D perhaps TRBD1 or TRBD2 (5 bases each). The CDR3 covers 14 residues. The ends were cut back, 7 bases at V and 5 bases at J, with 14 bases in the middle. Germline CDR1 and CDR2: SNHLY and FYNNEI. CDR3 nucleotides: TGTGCCAGCACCTACTCGAGGGGAACCGGGGAGCTGTTTTTT. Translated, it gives CASTYSRGTGELFF.

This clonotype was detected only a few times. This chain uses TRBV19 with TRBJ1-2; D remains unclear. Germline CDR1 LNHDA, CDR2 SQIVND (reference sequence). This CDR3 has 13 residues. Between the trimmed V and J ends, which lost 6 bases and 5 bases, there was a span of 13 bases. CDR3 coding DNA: TGTGCCAGTAGGGGCAATAGAAGATATGGCTACACCTTC. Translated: CASRGNRRYGYTF.

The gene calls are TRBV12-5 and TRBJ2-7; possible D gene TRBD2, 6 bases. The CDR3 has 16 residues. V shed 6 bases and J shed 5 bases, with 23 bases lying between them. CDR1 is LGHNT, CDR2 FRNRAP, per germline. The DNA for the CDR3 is TGTGCTAGTGGCCCCTTTGGCGGGGAAGTGTTGCACGAGCAGTACTTC. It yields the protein CASGPFGGEVLHEQYF. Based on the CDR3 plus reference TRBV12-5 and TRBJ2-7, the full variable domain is DARVTQTPRHKVTEMGQEVTMRCQPILGHNTVFWYRQTMMQGLELLAYFRNRAPLDDSGMPKDRFSAEMPDATLATLKIQPSEPRDSAVYFCASGPFGGEVLHEQYFGPGTRLTVT.

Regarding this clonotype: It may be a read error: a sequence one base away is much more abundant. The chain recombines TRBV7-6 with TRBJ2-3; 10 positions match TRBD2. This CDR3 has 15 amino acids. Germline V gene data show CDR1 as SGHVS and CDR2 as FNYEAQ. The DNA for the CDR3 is TGTACCAGCAGCCTCAGCGGGGGGGCGGTAGATACGCAGTATTTT. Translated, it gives CTSSLSGGAVDTQYF.